The rows below give T cell receptor beta chains drawn from one sample of a study of T-cell reconstitution after alpha-beta-depleted transplantation in children. TCRdb recomputed calls from the PCR reads with MiXCR, one row per CDR3 protein. The sample consists of about 980,000 distinct CDR3 sequences, less than 30% of them appearing once. Sequencing was performed on PBMCs, mostly from graft donor cells, taken 360 days after TCRalphabeta/CD19-depleted stem cell transplant. The receptor source for this set is a boy in the first two years of life who had a stem cell transplant for SCID, so the T cells may come from the graft donor. Each CDR3 is given with its conserved first and last residue. D genes are given only for firm matches. For some rows the clone size is stated as once, few or many, or as a class when expanded; others skip it.

clone_size: few
v_call: TRBV7-2
d_call: TRBD1
j_call: TRBJ1-1
cdr3_aa: CASSLDGTGMNTEAFF
cdr3_nt: TGTGCCAGCAGCTTAGACGGGACAGGGATGAACACTGAAGCTTTCTTT

clone_size: many
v_call: TRBV5-1
d_call: -
j_call: TRBJ2-2
cdr3_aa: CASSLVVGTNTGELFF
cdr3_nt: TGTGCCAGCAGCTTGGTAGTGGGAACGAACACCGGGGAGCTGTTTTTT

clone_size: once
v_call: TRBV7-4
d_call: -
j_call: TRBJ1-1
cdr3_aa: CASFLILCAGLNTEAFF
cdr3_nt: TGTGCCAGCTTCTTAATTTTGTGCGCGGGTCTGAACACTGAAGCTTTCTTT

clone_size: -
v_call: TRBV5-1
d_call: -
j_call: TRBJ1-2
cdr3_aa: CASSGGDTTNYGYTF
cdr3_nt: TGCGCCAGCAGCGGAGGGGACACGACTAACTATGGCTACACCTTC

clone_size: -
v_call: TRBV18
d_call: TRBD1
j_call: TRBJ2-7
cdr3_aa: CASSPGQGGKRYEQYF
cdr3_nt: TGTGCCAGCTCACCGGGACAGGGGGGAAAAAGGTACGAGCAGTACTTC

clone_size: -
v_call: TRBV20-1
d_call: -
j_call: TRBJ2-1
cdr3_aa: CTVGGGSYNEQFF
cdr3_nt: TGCACCGTAGGGGGGGGCTCCTACAATGAGCAGTTCTTC

clone_size: -
v_call: TRBV24-1
d_call: -
j_call: TRBJ1-5
cdr3_aa: CATSDLGQLNQPQHF
cdr3_nt: TGTGCCACCAGTGATTTAGGGCAGCTGAATCAGCCCCAGCATTTT

clone_size: once
v_call: TRBV25-1
d_call: TRBD1
j_call: TRBJ2-6
cdr3_aa: CASSPPGQGTSYLLSGANVLTF
cdr3_nt: TGTGCCAGCAGTCCACCGGGACAGGGGACGTCCTACCTACTCTCTGGGGCCAACGTCCTGACTTTC

clone_size: -
v_call: TRBV11-3
d_call: -
j_call: TRBJ2-1
cdr3_aa: CASSLDGRGYNEQFF
cdr3_nt: TGTGCCAGCAGCTTAGATGGCAGGGGCTACAATGAGCAGTTCTTC

clone_size: -
v_call: TRBV7-2
d_call: -
j_call: TRBJ1-5
cdr3_aa: CASSPPGRNWQPQHF
cdr3_nt: TGTGCCAGCAGCCCGCCAGGGAGGAATTGGCAGCCCCAGCATTTT

clone_size: -
v_call: TRBV5-1
d_call: -
j_call: TRBJ2-7
cdr3_aa: CASSYDTGRGIYEQYF
cdr3_nt: TGCGCCAGCAGCTATGATACTGGACGGGGAATCTACGAGCAGTACTTC

clone_size: -
v_call: TRBV6-1
d_call: TRBD2
j_call: TRBJ2-1
cdr3_aa: CASFSGGASYNEQFF
cdr3_nt: TGTGCCAGCTTCTCCGGGGGGGCGTCCTACAATGAGCAGTTCTTC

clone_size: once
v_call: TRBV20-1
d_call: -
j_call: TRBJ2-1
cdr3_aa: CSATRDIMNEQFF
cdr3_nt: TGCAGTGCTACCCGGGACATCATGAATGAGCAGTTCTTC

clone_size: -
v_call: TRBV20-1
d_call: TRBD2
j_call: TRBJ2-3
cdr3_aa: CSALGGLAGFTTDTQYF
cdr3_nt: TGCAGTGCTTTAGGGGGACTAGCGGGGTTCACAACAGATACGCAGTATTTT

clone_size: -
v_call: TRBV20-1
d_call: TRBD1
j_call: TRBJ2-7
cdr3_aa: CSAEDRGTYEQYF
cdr3_nt: TGCAGTGCGGAGGACAGGGGGACCTACGAGCAGTACTTC

clone_size: few
v_call: TRBV5-1
d_call: -
j_call: TRBJ2-7
cdr3_aa: CASSLDSRLYEQYF
cdr3_nt: TGCGCCAGCAGCTTGGACAGTCGCCTCTACGAGCAGTACTTC

clone_size: once
v_call: TRBV15
d_call: TRBD2
j_call: TRBJ2-7
cdr3_aa: CATSTPREGRYEQYF
cdr3_nt: TGTGCCACCAGCACCCCGAGGGAGGGGCGGTACGAGCAGTACTTC

clone_size: -
v_call: TRBV11-1
d_call: TRBD1
j_call: TRBJ1-5
cdr3_aa: CASSRPQGVSNQPQHF
cdr3_nt: TGTGCCAGCAGCCGTCCCCAGGGGGTTAGCAATCAGCCCCAGCATTTT

clone_size: once
v_call: TRBV18
d_call: -
j_call: TRBJ1-1
cdr3_aa: CASSPKAGGGNTEAFF
cdr3_nt: TGTGCCAGCTCACCAAAGGCCGGCGGAGGGAACACTGAAGCTTTCTTT

clone_size: -
v_call: TRBV5-1
d_call: -
j_call: TRBJ2-1
cdr3_aa: CASSLAAGLGYNEQFF
cdr3_nt: TGCGCCAGCAGCTTGGCGGCGGGACTCGGATACAATGAGCAGTTCTTC

clone_size: many
v_call: TRBV6-1
d_call: TRBD1
j_call: TRBJ2-2
cdr3_aa: CASSGTGGVDTGELFF
cdr3_nt: TGTGCCAGCAGTGGGACAGGGGGCGTGGACACCGGGGAGCTGTTTTTT

clone_size: once
v_call: TRBV12-3/TRBV12-4
d_call: -
j_call: TRBJ2-7
cdr3_aa: CASSPRFMAGYSYEQYF
cdr3_nt: TGTGCCAGCAGTCCCCGGTTTATGGCGGGGTACTCCTACGAGCAGTACTTC

clone_size: -
v_call: TRBV7-8
d_call: -
j_call: TRBJ2-7
cdr3_aa: CASSLWLNEQYF
cdr3_nt: TGTGCCAGCAGCCTATGGTTGAACGAGCAGTACTTC

clone_size: -
v_call: TRBV5-1
d_call: TRBD1
j_call: TRBJ2-7
cdr3_aa: CASSRGQGLFEQYF
cdr3_nt: TGCGCCAGCAGCAGGGGACAGGGTCTTTTCGAGCAGTACTTC

clone_size: few
v_call: TRBV9
d_call: TRBD2
j_call: TRBJ2-3
cdr3_aa: CASSLTRGVVGDTQYF
cdr3_nt: TGTGCCAGCAGCCTAACACGGGGGGTCGTTGGAGATACGCAGTATTTT

clone_size: few
v_call: TRBV10-3
d_call: -
j_call: TRBJ2-7
cdr3_aa: CAISESVGGSYEQYF
cdr3_nt: TGTGCCATCAGTGAGTCGGTTGGGGGCTCCTACGAGCAGTACTTC

clone_size: few
v_call: TRBV5-1
d_call: -
j_call: TRBJ1-2
cdr3_aa: CASSPVPGADGYTF
cdr3_nt: TGCGCCAGCAGCCCTGTTCCGGGGGCGGATGGCTACACCTTC

clone_size: few
v_call: TRBV7-2
d_call: TRBD2
j_call: TRBJ2-5
cdr3_aa: CASSSKVLAGGETQYF
cdr3_nt: TGTGCCAGCAGCAGTAAGGTCCTAGCGGGAGGAGAGACCCAGTACTTC

clone_size: -
v_call: TRBV2
d_call: -
j_call: TRBJ1-5
cdr3_aa: CASSLQGGYQPQHF
cdr3_nt: TGTGCCAGCAGTTTACAGGGTGGGTACCAGCCCCAGCATTTT

clone_size: -
v_call: TRBV20-1
d_call: TRBD1
j_call: TRBJ2-7
cdr3_aa: CSARDGGQYYEQYF
cdr3_nt: TGCAGTGCTAGAGATGGGGGACAGTACTACGAGCAGTACTTC

clone_size: many
v_call: TRBV12-3/TRBV12-4
d_call: TRBD2
j_call: TRBJ2-1
cdr3_aa: CASSFAGAGERNNEQFF
cdr3_nt: TGTGCCAGCAGTTTTGCAGGAGCGGGGGAGAGAAACAATGAGCAGTTCTTC

clone_size: -
v_call: TRBV7-2
d_call: -
j_call: TRBJ2-7
cdr3_aa: CASSQRAGYEQYF
cdr3_nt: TGTGCCAGCAGCCAAAGGGCAGGTTACGAGCAGTACTTC

clone_size: -
v_call: TRBV20-1
d_call: TRBD1
j_call: TRBJ1-3
cdr3_aa: CSARSQGGSGNTIYF
cdr3_nt: TGCAGTGCTAGATCACAGGGGGGCTCTGGAAACACCATATATTTT